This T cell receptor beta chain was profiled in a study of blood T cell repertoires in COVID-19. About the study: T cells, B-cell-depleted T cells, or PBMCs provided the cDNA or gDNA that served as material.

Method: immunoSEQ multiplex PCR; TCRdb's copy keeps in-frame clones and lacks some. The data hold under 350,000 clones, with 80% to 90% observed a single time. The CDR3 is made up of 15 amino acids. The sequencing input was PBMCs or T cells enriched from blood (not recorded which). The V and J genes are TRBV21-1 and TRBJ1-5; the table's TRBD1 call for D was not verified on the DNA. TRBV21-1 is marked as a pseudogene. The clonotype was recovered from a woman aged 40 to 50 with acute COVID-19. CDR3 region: CASSNGDRGDQPQHF. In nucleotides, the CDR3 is TGTGCCAGCAGCAACGGGGACAGGGGAGACCAGCCCCAGCATTTT.